Listed below are T cell receptor beta chains from one sample, sequenced in a study of shared clonotypes between healthy human individuals. The data were produced by immunoSEQ multiplex PCR, yet TCRdb's version contains in-frame clones alone and is incomplete. The repertoire holds approximately 460,000 clones, with roughly three quarters as singletons. What was sequenced was PBMCs. The receptors were sampled from a woman between 40 and 50 years old in good health. Some clones in this sample may be carry-over from other donors' samples. The CDR3 runs from the conserved cysteine through the conserved F or W. Each record gives: clone size, V gene, J gene, D gene, CDR3 length, CDR3 protein, CDR3 DNA. D genes are given only for firm matches. A clone size is listed for some rows: how often the clone was seen (once, few, many), or a class if it is expanded.

-	TRBV7-2	TRBJ2-5	TRBD2	15	CASSPQGTSGETQYF	TGTGCCAGCAGCCCCCAAGGGACTAGCGGAGAGACCCAGTACTTC
many	TRBV4-3	TRBJ2-1	-	14	CASSLGSGDNEQFF	TGCGCCAGCAGCCTAGGATCAGGGGACAATGAGCAGTTCTTC
once	TRBV28	TRBJ1-3	-	16	CASSLATRYSGNTIYF	TGTGCCAGCAGTTTAGCTACAAGATATTCTGGAAACACCATATATTTT
-	TRBV19	TRBJ1-1	-	12	CASLSPLAEAFF	TGTGCCAGCCTTTCCCCGTTGGCTGAAGCTTTCTTT
-	TRBV19	TRBJ2-7	-	16	CASSMEQTGPASEQYF	TGTGCCAGTAGCATGGAGCAGACAGGTCCTGCCTCCGAGCAGTACTTC
-	TRBV14	TRBJ1-4	-	14	CASSLRPVDEKLFF	TGTGCCAGCAGCCTCAGACCGGTTGATGAAAAACTGTTTTTT
once	TRBV27	TRBJ1-1	-	15	CASSPIGAMNTEAFF	TGTGCCAGCAGTCCGATCGGGGCTATGAACACTGAAGCTTTCTTT
-	TRBV5-1	TRBJ2-1	-	13	CASRGPVLDEQFF	TGCGCCAGCAGGGGGCCAGTTTTGGATGAGCAGTTCTTC
-	TRBV5-1	TRBJ1-1	TRBD1	16	CASSLGQGAWQGEAFF	TGCGCCAGCAGCTTAGGACAGGGGGCATGGCAAGGTGAAGCTTTCTTT
many	TRBV30	TRBJ2-2	-	13	CAWSIREVGELFF	TGTGCCTGGAGTATCAGGGAAGTGGGGGAGCTGTTTTTT
-	TRBV5-1	TRBJ2-7	TRBD1	13	CASSVRDRGEQYF	TGCGCCAGCAGCGTCCGGGACAGGGGGGAGCAGTACTTC
few	TRBV28	TRBJ1-2	-	14	CASSITGRNYGYTF	TGTGCCAGCAGTATCACAGGGAGGAACTATGGCTACACCTTC
-	TRBV4-1	TRBJ1-1	-	15	CASSPHLEGNTEAFF	TGCGCCAGCAGTCCGCACCTAGAGGGGAACACTGAAGCTTTCTTT
many	TRBV19	TRBJ2-1	-	17	CASSIDVPQSSYNEQFF	TGTGCCAGTAGTATAGATGTCCCCCAAAGCTCCTACAATGAGCAGTTCTTC
-	TRBV5-1	TRBJ2-7	-	14	CASSLEGRGIEQYF	TGCGCCAGCAGCTTGGAGGGGCGAGGGATCGAGCAGTACTTC
many	TRBV10-1	TRBJ2-1	-	14	CASSESSGTNEQFF	TGCGCCAGCAGTGAGTCGTCGGGGACAAATGAGCAGTTCTTC
few	TRBV7-3	TRBJ1-3	TRBD1	14	CARPQGTSGNTIYF	TGTGCCAGGCCACAGGGGACGAGTGGAAACACCATATATTTT
once	TRBV4-1	TRBJ2-7	TRBD1	14	CASSQGQGAGEQYF	TGCGCCAGCAGCCAAGGTCAGGGGGCAGGCGAGCAGTACTTC
-	TRBV5-5	TRBJ1-2	-	16	CASSLMWQGVGYGYTF	TGTGCCAGCAGCTTGATGTGGCAGGGAGTCGGCTATGGCTACACCTTC
-	TRBV28	TRBJ2-7	TRBD2	15	CASSVQAGVGYEQYF	TGTGCCAGCAGTGTCCAAGCGGGAGTGGGCTACGAGCAGTACTTC
-	TRBV6-1	TRBJ2-2	TRBD1	15	CASSEEGGWTGELFF	TGTGCCAGCAGTGAAGAAGGGGGCTGGACCGGGGAGCTGTTTTTT
few	TRBV7-9	TRBJ2-1	TRBD1	16	CASSRGTGGLINEQFF	TGTGCCAGCAGCCGTGGGACAGGGGGTTTGATCAATGAGCAGTTCTTC
-	TRBV2	TRBJ2-3	TRBD2	14	CASKERGHTDTQYF	TGTGCCAGCAAGGAGCGGGGCCACACAGATACGCAGTATTTT
-	TRBV27	TRBJ2-7	TRBD1	15	CASSTGQGPLSGQYF	TGTGCCAGCTCAACCGGACAGGGACCCTTAAGCGGGCAGTACTTC
-	TRBV28	TRBJ2-7	TRBD1	14	CASSFTGDIYEQYF	TGTGCCAGCAGTTTTACAGGGGACATATACGAGCAGTACTTC
-	TRBV5-1	TRBJ1-1	-	14	CASSLGGPDTEAFF	TGCGCCAGCAGCTTGGGGGGGCCGGACACTGAAGCTTTCTTT